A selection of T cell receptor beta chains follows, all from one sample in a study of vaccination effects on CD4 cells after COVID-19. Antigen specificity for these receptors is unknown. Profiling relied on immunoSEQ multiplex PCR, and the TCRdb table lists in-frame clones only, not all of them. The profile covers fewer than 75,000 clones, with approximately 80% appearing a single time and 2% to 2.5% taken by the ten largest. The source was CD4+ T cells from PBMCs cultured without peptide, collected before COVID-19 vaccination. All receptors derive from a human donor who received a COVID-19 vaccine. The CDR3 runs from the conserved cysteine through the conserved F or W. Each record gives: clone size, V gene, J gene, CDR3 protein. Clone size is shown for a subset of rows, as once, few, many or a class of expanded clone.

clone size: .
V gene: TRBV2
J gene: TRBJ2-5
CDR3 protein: CASRDQGLRQETQYF

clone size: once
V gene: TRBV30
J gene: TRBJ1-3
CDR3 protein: CAWTPLRTIGGPYSGNTIYF

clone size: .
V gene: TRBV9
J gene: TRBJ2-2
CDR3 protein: CASSEQSNTGELFF

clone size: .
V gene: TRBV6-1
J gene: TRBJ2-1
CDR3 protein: CASSEVRNPAHNEQFF

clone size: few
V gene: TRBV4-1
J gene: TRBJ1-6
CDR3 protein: CASSQGTGGGYALHF

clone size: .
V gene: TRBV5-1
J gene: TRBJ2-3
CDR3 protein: CASSSSPAGGQTQYF

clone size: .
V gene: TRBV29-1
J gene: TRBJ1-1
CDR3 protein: CSVVPGQQNTEAFF

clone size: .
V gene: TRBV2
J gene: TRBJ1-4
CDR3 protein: CASTYANEKLFF

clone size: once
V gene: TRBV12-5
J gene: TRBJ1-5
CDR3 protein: CASGSSPGFSNQPQHF

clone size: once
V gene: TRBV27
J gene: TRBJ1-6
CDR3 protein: CASSFEYFGSPLHF

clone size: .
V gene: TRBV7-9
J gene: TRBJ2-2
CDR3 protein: CASSLTGTDTGELFF

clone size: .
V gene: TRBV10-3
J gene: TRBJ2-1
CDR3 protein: CAISERDGGGPGNEQFF

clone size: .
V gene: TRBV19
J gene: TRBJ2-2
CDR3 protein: CASSEDVTGGELFF

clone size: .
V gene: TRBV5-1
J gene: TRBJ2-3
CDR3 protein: CASSHQDTRTDTQYF

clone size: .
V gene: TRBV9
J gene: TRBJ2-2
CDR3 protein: CASSSHGPTEELFF

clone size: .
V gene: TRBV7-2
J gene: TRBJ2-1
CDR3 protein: CASSLAPGQGNEQFF

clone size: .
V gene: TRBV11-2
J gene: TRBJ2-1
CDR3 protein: CASSLAGNNEQFF

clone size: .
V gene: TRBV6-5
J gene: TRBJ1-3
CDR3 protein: CASSRGWGSGNTIYF

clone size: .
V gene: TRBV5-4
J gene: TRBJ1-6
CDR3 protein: CASSSDLHNSPLHF

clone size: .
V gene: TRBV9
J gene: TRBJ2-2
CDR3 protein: CASSPDGDSLDTGELFF

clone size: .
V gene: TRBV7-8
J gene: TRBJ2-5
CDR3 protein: CASSLARSLAGAGGETQYF

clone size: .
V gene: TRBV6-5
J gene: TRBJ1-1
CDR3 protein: CASRNSRGTATEAFF

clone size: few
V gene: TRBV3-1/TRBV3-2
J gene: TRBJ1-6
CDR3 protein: CASSPDWQGGSPLHF

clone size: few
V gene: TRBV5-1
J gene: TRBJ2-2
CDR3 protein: CASSLGQNTGELFF

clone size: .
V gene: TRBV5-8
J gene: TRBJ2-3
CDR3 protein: CASSFNAGEPDTQYF

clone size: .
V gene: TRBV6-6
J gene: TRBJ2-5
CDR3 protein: CASSYSVTSPYETQYF